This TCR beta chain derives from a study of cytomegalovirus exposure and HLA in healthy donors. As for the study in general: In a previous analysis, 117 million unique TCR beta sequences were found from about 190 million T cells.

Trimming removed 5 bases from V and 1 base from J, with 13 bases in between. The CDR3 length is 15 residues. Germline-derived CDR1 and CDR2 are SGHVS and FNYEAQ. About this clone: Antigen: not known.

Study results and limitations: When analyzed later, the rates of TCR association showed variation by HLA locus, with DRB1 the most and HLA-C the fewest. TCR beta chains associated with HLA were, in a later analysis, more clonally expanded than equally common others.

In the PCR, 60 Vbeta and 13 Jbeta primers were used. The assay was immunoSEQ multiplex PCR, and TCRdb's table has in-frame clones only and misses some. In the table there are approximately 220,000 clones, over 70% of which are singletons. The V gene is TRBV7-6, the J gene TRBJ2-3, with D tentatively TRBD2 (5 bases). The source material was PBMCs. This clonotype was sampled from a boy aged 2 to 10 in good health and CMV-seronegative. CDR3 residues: CASSPGAEGTDTQYF. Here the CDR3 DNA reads TGTGCCAGCAGCCCCGGAGCGGAAGGCACAGATACGCAGTATTTT. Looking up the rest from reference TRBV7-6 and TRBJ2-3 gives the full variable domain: GAGVSQSPRYKVTKRGQDVALRCDPISGHVSLYWYRQALGQGPEFLTYFNYEAQQDKSGLPNDRFSAERPEGSISTLTIQRTEQRDSAMYRCASSPGAEGTDTQYFGPGTRLTVL.